Listed here are 9 T cell receptor beta chains from one sample, sequenced in a study of cytomegalovirus exposure and HLA in healthy donors. The PCR contained 60 Vbeta and 13 Jbeta primers. TCRdb keeps only in-frame clones here, not all; method: immunoSEQ multiplex PCR. The table records 100,000 to 150,000 clones, around 85% of them present only once. Sequenced input: PBMCs. These TCRs come from a young man in good health and CMV-seronegative.

The chain uses TRBV19 and TRBJ2-1; TRBD1 agrees at 8 bases. The CDR3 sequence is 15 residues long. Trimming at V came to 4 bases and at J to 15 bases, leaving 17 bases not matched to a gene. Germline assignment: CDR1 LNHDA and CDR2 SQIVND (reference sequence). This chain's CDR3 is CASSTAGTGFLKMFF. Written as DNA, the CDR3 is TGTGCCAGTAGTACCGCTGGGACAGGCTTCCTTAAAATGTTCTTC.

This chain uses TRBV5-1 with TRBJ2-1; TRBD2 matches at 9 bases. The ends lost 4 bases at V and 3 bases at J; junction bases unmatched: 17. This CDR3 comprises 19 residues. The germline V gene encodes CDR1 SGHRS and CDR2 YFSETQ. In nucleotides, the CDR3 is TGCGCCAGCAGCCCCACAACCTCGCGGGGGGGTAGTTTCTACAATGAGCAGTTCTTC. Its translation: CASSPTTSRGGSFYNEQFF.

The rearrangement joins TRBV15 to TRBJ1-5; a weak D match, TRBD1 (5 bases). V was clipped by 2 bases and J by 6 bases, with 11 bases between them. The germline CDR1 and CDR2 sequences are LNHNV and YYDKDF (reference sequence). The CDR3 length is 14 residues. For the CDR3, the DNA is TGTGCCACCAGCAGAAGGGGTGGTGTTCAGCCCCAGCATTTT. Amino acids: CATSRRGGVQPQHF.

V usage is TRBV15 and J usage is TRBJ2-3; D remains ambiguous. Looked up from germline, CDR1 is LNHNV and CDR2 is YYDKDF (reference sequence). The CDR3 loop spans 14 amino acids. With 8 bases removed from V and 6 bases from J, the gap between germline ends came to 18 bases. CDR3 protein: CATRFQRLADTQYF. Here the CDR3 DNA reads TGTGCCACCCGATTTCAGAGGCTGGCCGATACGCAGTATTTT.

This clone was counted a single time. The chain employs TRBV11-2 and TRBJ2-3; D may be TRBD2 (5 bases). Germline loops: CDR1 SGHAT, CDR2 FQNNGV. The CDR3 is made up of 13 amino acids. Trimming removed 0 bases from V and 5 bases from J, with 6 bases in between. The CDR3 coding sequence is TGTGCCAGCAGCTTAGATCGGGAAGATACGCAGTATTTT. It encodes CASSLDREDTQYF.

The gene calls are TRBV14 and TRBJ1-5, with TRBD1 identical over 8 bases. Per the germline V gene, CDR1 is SGHDN and CDR2 is FVKESK. Trimming removed 2 bases from V and 5 bases from J; junction bases left unmatched: 8. CDR3 length equals 16 residues. CDR3 nucleotides: TGTGCCAGCAGCCAACTGGGACAGGTTGGCGATCAGCCCCAGCATTTT. Protein product: CASSQLGQVGDQPQHF.

CDR3 residues: CASSIQDVGADTQYF. CDR3 nucleotides: TGTGCCAGTAGTATTCAGGACGTCGGGGCAGATACGCAGTATTTT. J is TRBJ2-3 and V is TRBV19, with D possibly being TRBD2 (5 bases). The V end was cut by 3 bases, the J end by 4 bases, with 14 bases between. Germline CDR1 and CDR2: LNHDA and SQIVND (reference sequence). The CDR3 consists of 15 residues.

V is TRBV7-2 and J is TRBJ1-3, with 10 bases lining up with TRBD1. The V segment lost 4 bases and the J segment 7 bases; nucleotides outside the gene matches: 4. The CDR3 extends over 14 amino acids. Germline-derived CDR1 and CDR2 are SGHTA and FQGNSA. DNA of the CDR3: TGTGCCAGCAGCTGGGGACAGGGGCGCAACACCATATATTTT. This encodes CASSWGQGRNTIYF.

The chain couples TRBV19 to TRBJ2-7; TRBD1 matches 9 bases. V shed 8 bases and J 3 bases; nucleotides not matched to a gene: 8. Germline CDR1 and CDR2: LNHDA and SQIVND (reference sequence). This CDR3 is 14 amino acids long. For the CDR3, the DNA is TGTGCCAGTGGAGGACAGGGGAAACACTACGAGCAGTACTTC. Translated: CASGGQGKHYEQYF. The complete variable domain, with remaining parts taken from reference TRBV19 and TRBJ2-7, reads DGGITQSPKYLFRKEGQNVTLSCEQNLNHDAMYWYRQDPGQGLRLIYYSQIVNDFQKGDIAEGYSVSREKKESFPLTVTSAQKNPTAFYLCASGGQGKHYEQYFGPGTRLTVT.